The source of this T cell receptor (beta chain) is a study of T cell responses to AZD1222 COVID-19 vaccine. On the study more broadly: Pooled samples include second doses given at about 4 or 12 weeks.

Worth noting for this clone: The antigen remains undetermined.

Profiling relied on immunoSEQ multiplex PCR, and the TCRdb table lists in-frame clones only, not all of them. The sample carries 150,000 or so clones, roughly 89% recorded once. Study results and limitations: Repertoire sampling was restricted to post-peak T cell response timepoints. Unmutated variant regions are reportedly the target of nearly half of TCRs that are spike-specific.

Sequences were derived from peripheral blood, sampled on day 0 of AZD1222 vaccination. The TCR comes from an adult in good health.

CDR3 in DNA: TGCGCCAGCAGCTTGGGGTCAGGGCCGGGTGGCTACACCTTC. As protein: CASSLGSGPGGYTF. The V call is TRBV5-1, the J call TRBJ1-2; D possibly corresponds to TRBD1 (5 bases). The CDR3 length is 14 residues. Germline-derived CDR1 and CDR2 are SGHRS and YFSETQ. V lost 0 bases to trimming and J lost 7 bases, with 13 bases between them.